Detailed here is one T cell receptor (beta chain). Its target is unknown. This CDR3 region has 15 residues. Losses at the gene ends were 4 bases for V and 8 bases for J; bases not matched to a gene: 10. In germline, CDR1 is MNHNS, CDR2 SASEGT. The sample is drawn from a study of cytomegalovirus exposure and HLA in healthy donors. Study-wide findings and caveats: Specificity of three CMV-associated chains for CMV antigens was verified in vitro. In a later analysis, common viral pathogens appeared linked to several of the most significant clusters. Later work found that TCR association rates differed between HLA loci; DRB1 had the most and HLA-C the fewest.

Although they were nominally healthy when sampled, donors likely had unrecorded immune exposures. The primer mix had 60 Vbeta and 13 Jbeta primers. Only in-frame clones appear in the TCRdb table, and some are missing; sequencing was by immunoSEQ multiplex PCR. Among about 180,000 clones, 65% to 85% were seen once, and the ten largest hold 0.95% to 1.5%. Specimen: PBMCs. The receptor was derived from a boy younger than 10 in good health and CMV-seronegative. V is TRBV6-1 and J is TRBJ2-1; TRBD2 agrees at 8 bases. CDR3 amino acids: CASSGIAGWGDEQFF. The CDR3 DNA is TGTGCCAGCAGTGGCATAGCGGGATGGGGCGATGAGCAGTTCTTC.